Here is one T cell receptor beta chain with its context. Its antigen is undetermined. Assay: immunoSEQ multiplex PCR; the TCRdb copy retains only in-frame clones and omits some. In the table there are about 54,000 clones, around 93% of which are singletons. The data belong to a study of OX40 agonist ivuxolimab in advanced cancers. General study points: Clonal expansion by week 6 occurred in CD4+ and CD8+ blood T cells (at 0.1 to 3.0 mg/kg).

Trimming pared 8 bases from V and 5 bases from J, leaving 18 bases between. CDR1 MGHDK and CDR2 SYGVNS come from the germline V gene. CDR3 length: 14 amino acids. The receptor was isolated from an adult with an advanced solid tumor such as melanoma, head and neck, liver or kidney cancer. The chain carries TRBV25-1 and TRBJ2-5; D is unresolved. Sample: CD4+ or CD8+ T cells sorted from blood, taken in a trial of the OX40 agonist ivuxolimab. DNA of the CDR3: TGTGCCAGCCAAAACCCAGGATTCACGGAGACCCAGTACTTC. Translation: CASQNPGFTETQYF.